Listed below are T cell receptor beta chains from one sample, sequenced in a study of beta chain features in type 1 diabetes. Profiled with immunoSEQ multiplex PCR; TCRdb holds only in-frame clones, not every one. The data show hundreds of thousands of clones, 15% seen once. The sample consisted of naive CD4+ T cells from blood. The receptor source for this set is a man between 18 and 29 years old with type 1 diabetes. Each CDR3 is given with its conserved first and last residue. The D gene is left open where the match is weak. Some rows mark clone size as missing; the rest say once, few, many or name a class of expanded clone.

clone_size | j_call | v_call | d_call | cdr3_aa | cdr3_nt
NA | TRBJ2-1 | TRBV30 | TRBD2 | CAWSGRGGQVNEQFF | TGTGCCTGGAGTGGGCGGGGGGGCCAGGTCAATGAGCAGTTCTTC
few | TRBJ2-7 | TRBV30 | TRBD2 | CAWSRTSGPYEQYF | TGTGCCTGGAGCCGGACTAGCGGTCCCTACGAGCAGTACTTC
NA | TRBJ2-7 | TRBV5-1 | TRBD2 | CASSVGLAVTYEQYF | TGCGCCAGCAGCGTGGGACTAGCGGTGACCTACGAGCAGTACTTC
NA | TRBJ2-3 | TRBV5-1 | TRBD2 | CASSLETSGSWSDTQYF | TGCGCCAGCAGCTTGGAGACTAGCGGGAGTTGGTCAGATACGCAGTATTTT
few | TRBJ1-4 | TRBV11-2 | NA | CASSLDRTNEKLFF | TGTGCCAGCAGCTTAGATAGAACTAATGAAAAACTGTTTTTT
few | TRBJ2-7 | TRBV7-9 | TRBD2 | CASSPPAGRYEQYF | TGTGCCAGCAGCCCGCCAGCGGGACGCTACGAGCAGTACTTC
NA | TRBJ1-1 | TRBV28 | NA | CASKGGRSAEAFF | TGTGCCAGCAAGGGAGGGAGGTCGGCTGAAGCTTTCTTT
few | TRBJ2-7 | TRBV29-1 | TRBD1 | CSVEGQGVYEQYF | TGCAGCGTAGAGGGACAGGGGGTGTACGAGCAGTACTTC
few | TRBJ2-1 | TRBV2 | TRBD1 | CASGRDRGRHNEQFF | TGTGCCAGCGGGCGGGACAGGGGGCGACACAATGAGCAGTTCTTC
few | TRBJ2-2 | TRBV9 | NA | CASSVAPNTGELFF | TGTGCCAGCAGCGTGGCACCTAACACCGGGGAGCTGTTTTTT